This T cell receptor beta chain comes out of a study of OX40 agonist ivuxolimab in advanced cancers. This CDR3 contains 19 residues. V gave up 1 base and J gave up 3 bases, with 22 bases separating them. In germline, CDR1 is MGHRA, CDR2 YSYEKL. Sequencing used immunoSEQ multiplex PCR; TCRdb keeps in-frame clones, though not all of them. The sample carries some 98,000 clones, about 79% recorded once. This sample comprised CD4+ or CD8+ T cells sorted from blood, obtained in a trial of the OX40 agonist ivuxolimab. The sequence was collected from an adult with an advanced solid tumor such as melanoma, head and neck, liver or kidney cancer. The rearrangement joins TRBV4-1 to TRBJ2-1, with D possibly matching TRBD2 (5 bases). The CDR3 sequence: CASSQGRLGKGGFYNEQFF. The CDR3 DNA reads TGCGCCAGCAGCCAAGGTCGCTTAGGGAAAGGAGGATTCTACAATGAGCAGTTCTTC.